This T cell receptor beta chain was sequenced for a study of response to subunit inactivated influenza vaccine. This clonotype was counted only a few times. Using its own MiXCR run on the RT-PCR reads, TCRdb lists one record per CDR3 protein. The data hold 150,000 to 200,000 distinct CDR3 sequences, with about 12% observed a single time. Trimming took 4 bases from V and 7 from J, leaving 7 bases between them. This CDR3 contains 12 residues. Germline CDR1 reads LNHNV; CDR2 reads YYDKDF (reference sequence). This sample also belongs to another study, concerning T cells expressing NK-cell markers. Per that paper: In generating TCR beta cDNA, 5'RACE template switching with UMIs was used. With respect to HCMV, most of the eight sequenced donors were seropositive, and one was seronegative. The study found dominant NKG2C+ clonotypes at about 1.0-8% of CD8+ T cells in roughly six donors.

The input for sequencing was CD8+ T cells sorted from PBMCs, taken 12 days after vaccination. The V call is TRBV15, the J call TRBJ2-2; D remains unclear. The TCR originated in a man in his fifties who received an inactivated influenza vaccine. The CDR3 bases are TGTGCCACCAGCATCTGGCGCGGGGAGCTGTTTTTT. The encoded protein is CATSIWRGELFF.